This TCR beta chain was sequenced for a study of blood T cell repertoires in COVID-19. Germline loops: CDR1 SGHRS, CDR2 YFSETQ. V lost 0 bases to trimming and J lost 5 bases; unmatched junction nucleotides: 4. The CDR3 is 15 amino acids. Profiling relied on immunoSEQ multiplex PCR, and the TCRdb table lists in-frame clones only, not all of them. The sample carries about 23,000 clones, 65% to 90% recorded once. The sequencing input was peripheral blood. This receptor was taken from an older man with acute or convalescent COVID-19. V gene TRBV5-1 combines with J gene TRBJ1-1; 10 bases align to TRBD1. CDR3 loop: CASSLGQGARTEAFF. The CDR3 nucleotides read TGCGCCAGCAGCTTGGGACAGGGGGCGAGGACTGAAGCTTTCTTT.